Given below is one TCR beta chain in context. Its antigen is currently unknown. At one boundary the junction diverges from the germline segment, which might be a read error. The sample is drawn from a study of tumor-infiltrating lymphocytes in primary liver carcinoma. Looking at the study overall: Subjects consisted of male and female patients aged 30 to 69 years. Sample yields, roughly 3.5 to 7.13 million productive TCRbeta reads, were similar across the tissue types.

General study results and limits: Tumor-blood pairs (like tumor-adjacent pairs) overlapped less than tumor region pairs did.

Starting material for RNA and DNA co-extraction consisted of roughly 17-31 mg of unsorted bulk tissue. Reverse transcription of 500 ng total RNA with a constant-region primer produced TCR beta cDNA. Construction of TCR beta libraries relied on three successive nested multiplex PCR rounds employing slightly modified ARM-PCR. The opening two PCR rounds, approximately 10 cycles each, paired TRBV1-TRBV30 forward primers with a C-beta reverse primer. One entry per CDR3 protein, called by TCRdb with MiXCR from the multiplex PCR reads. The table shows tens of thousands of distinct CDR3 sequences, with 71% occurring only once. Germline CDR1 and CDR2: MNHEY and SVGAGI. The CDR3 runs 12 residues.

Sequenced sample: liver tumor tissue from sampling region 4. The subset was: tumor region T4, right-lateral pole. The chain links TRBV6-5 to TRBJ2-5; D is unresolved. The origin of this receptor is a woman between 55 and 75 years old with primary liver carcinoma and hepatitis B virus infection. The CDR3 region has the DNA TGTGCCAGCAGTCACCCCCAAGAGACCCAGCATTTC. Translating gives CASSHPQETQHF.